This T cell receptor (beta chain) derives from a study of vaccination effects on CD4 cells after COVID-19. ViraFEST assay sequencing came after antigen-specific CD4+ T cells were expanded with viral peptide pools. Cells that had been cultured for approximately eleven days were the source of isolated CD4+ T cells. Each vaccine recipient was nucleocapsid antibody negative and had no prior SARS-CoV-2 infection. Only in-frame clones appear in the TCRdb table, and some are missing; sequencing was by immunoSEQ multiplex PCR. The data contain under 85,000 clones, approximately 81% of them seen just once; the ten biggest clones take up about 1.7%. From germline, CDR1 is SGHTS and CDR2 YDEGEE. This CDR3 comprises 15 residues. V was pared by 4 bases and J by 8 bases, with 9 bases of the junction left unmatched. As to this clone: What it recognizes is unknown.

This clonotype was obtained from a human donor who received a COVID-19 vaccine. The rearrangement joins TRBV5-8 to TRBJ2-1; 10 nucleotides line up with TRBD2. The sequencing used CD4+ T cells from PBMCs cultured with HCoV-229E spike peptides, collected before COVID-19 vaccination. CDR3 sequence reads: CASSILAGVFDEQFF. DNA for the CDR3: TGTGCCAGCAGCATCCTAGCGGGGGTCTTCGATGAGCAGTTCTTC.